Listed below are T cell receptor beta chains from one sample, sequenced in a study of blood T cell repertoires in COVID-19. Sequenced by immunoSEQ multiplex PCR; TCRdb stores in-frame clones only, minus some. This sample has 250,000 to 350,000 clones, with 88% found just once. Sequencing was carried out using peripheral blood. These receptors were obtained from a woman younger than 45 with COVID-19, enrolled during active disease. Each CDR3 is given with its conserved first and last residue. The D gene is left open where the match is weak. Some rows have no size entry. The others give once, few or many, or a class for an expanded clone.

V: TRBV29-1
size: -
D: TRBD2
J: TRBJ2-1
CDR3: CSVVAGVFNEQFF
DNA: TGCAGCGTCGTAGCGGGAGTGTTCAATGAGCAGTTCTTC

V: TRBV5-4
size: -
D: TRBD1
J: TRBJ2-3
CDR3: CASSRLQGARADTQYF
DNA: TGTGCCAGCAGCAGGTTACAGGGGGCTAGGGCAGATACGCAGTATTTT

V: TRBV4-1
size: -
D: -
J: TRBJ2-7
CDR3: CASSHESGLSEQYF
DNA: TGCGCCAGCAGCCATGAATCGGGGTTGAGCGAGCAGTACTTC

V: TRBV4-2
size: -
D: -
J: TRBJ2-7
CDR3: CASSPQGGSGYEQYF
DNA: TGTGCCAGCAGCCCTCAAGGGGGCAGCGGGTACGAGCAGTACTTC

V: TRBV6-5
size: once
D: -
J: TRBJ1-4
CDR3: CASSSHARGDEKLFF
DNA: TGTGCCAGCAGTTCCCACGCGCGGGGGGACGAAAAACTGTTTTTT

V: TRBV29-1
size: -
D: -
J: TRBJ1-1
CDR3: CSAATRGTEAFF
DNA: TGCAGCGCTGCAACCAGGGGCACTGAAGCTTTCTTT

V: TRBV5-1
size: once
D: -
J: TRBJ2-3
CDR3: CASRRSGPYTDTQYF
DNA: TGCGCCAGTAGGAGGAGCGGGCCTTACACAGATACGCAGTATTTT

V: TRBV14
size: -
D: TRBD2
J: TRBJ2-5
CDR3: CASSLGLAAPKTQYF
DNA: TGTGCCAGCAGCCTAGGACTAGCCGCTCCCAAGACCCAGTACTTC

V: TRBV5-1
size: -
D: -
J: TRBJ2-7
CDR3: CASSRVGGLNREQYF
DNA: TGCGCCAGCAGCCGGGTCGGGGGGCTCAATCGCGAGCAGTACTTC

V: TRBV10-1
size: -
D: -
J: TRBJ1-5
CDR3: CASSEGLQDPQHF
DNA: TGCGCCAGCAGTGAGGGCCTTCAAGATCCCCAGCATTTT

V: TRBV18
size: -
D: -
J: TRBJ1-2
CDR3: CASSPGPTSDGYTF
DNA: TGTGCCAGCTCACCGGGGCCTACATCGGATGGCTACACCTTC

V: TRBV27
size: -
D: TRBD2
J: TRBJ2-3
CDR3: CASSPLGLAGASDTQYF
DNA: TGTGCCAGCAGTCCCCTGGGACTAGCGGGAGCCTCAGATACGCAGTATTTT